These T cell receptor beta chains were read from a single sample in a study of blood T cells in healthy people across ages. TCRdb passed the 5' RACE reads through MiXCR, listing each CDR3 protein once. This table has approximately 810,000 distinct CDR3 sequences, approximately 35% appearing once. The sample taken for sequencing was blood. These receptors were obtained from a man younger than 35 in good health. Each CDR3 is given with its conserved first and last residue. The D gene is left open where the match is weak. Some rows mark clone size as missing; the rest say once, few, many or name a class of expanded clone.

>TRBJ1-3|NA|TRBD1|TRBV6-2/TRBV6-3
TGTGCCAGCACCGCGGGACAGTTTTTGATGGGAAACACCATATATTTT
CASTAGQFLMGNTIYF
>TRBJ2-3|few|NA|TRBV25-1
TGTGCCAGCAGTTTGCCGGACAGAAGCACAGATACGCAGTATTTT
CASSLPDRSTDTQYF
>TRBJ2-7|many|NA|TRBV5-1
TGCGCCAGCAGCCTGACAGCCCTATCCTACGAGCAGTACTTC
CASSLTALSYEQYF
>TRBJ2-1|NA|NA|TRBV6-5
TGTGCCAGCAGTCGGGGACACGTCAATGAGCAGTTCTTC
CASSRGHVNEQFF
>TRBJ1-4|NA|NA|TRBV4-2
TGTGCCAGCAGCAAAACGCGACAGAGGTCGGGTGAAAAACTGTTTTTT
CASSKTRQRSGEKLFF
>TRBJ2-1|many|NA|TRBV4-3
TGCGCCAGCAGCCAAGAATTCGCCCGAGCCTACAATGAGCAGTTCTTC
CASSQEFARAYNEQFF
>TRBJ1-1|few|NA|TRBV10-3
TGTGCCATCAGCCCAAATTCTGGGGGACACACTGAAGCTTTCTTT
CAISPNSGGHTEAFF
>TRBJ1-1|NA|TRBD1|TRBV5-1
TGCGCCAGCAGCTTTTCCTCTAGAGACAGGGAAGTGGAAGCTTTCTTT
CASSFSSRDREVEAFF
>TRBJ2-3|few|NA|TRBV5-6
TGTGCCAGCAGCGGGGCCAGCCGCCCCACAGATACGCAGTATTTT
CASSGASRPTDTQYF
>TRBJ1-2|few|NA|TRBV10-3
TGTGCCATCAGTGAGCTGGTTGGGTCCCTCTATGGCTACACCTTC
CAISELVGSLYGYTF
>TRBJ1-1|few|NA|TRBV20-1
TGCAGTGCTAGGGTGGTGGACGCAGCTTTCTTT
CSARVVDAAFF
>TRBJ1-1|NA|NA|TRBV12-3/TRBV12-4
TGTGCCGGCCGCCCAGGGATTGTGGGGGCTTTCTTT
CAGRPGIVGAFF
>TRBJ2-2|NA|TRBD2|TRBV10-2
TGCGCCAGCAGTGATGGGGGGGGTATCGGGGAGCTGTTTTTT
CASSDGGGIGELFF
>TRBJ1-2|few|TRBD1|TRBV9
TGTGCCAGCAGCGTAGCTACCGGGACAGGGGTACACTATGGCTACACCTTC
CASSVATGTGVHYGYTF
>TRBJ2-5|NA|NA|TRBV5-1
TGCGCCAACAGCCAAAATGGGAACCAAGAGACCCAGTACTTC
CANSQNGNQETQYF
>TRBJ1-4|NA|NA|TRBV20-1
TGCAGTGCTAGAGTTAGACCAACTAATGAAAAACTGTTTTTT
CSARVRPTNEKLFF
>TRBJ2-1|many|NA|TRBV9
TGTGCCAGCAGCGTAGGGGGGGTGATCTACAATGAGCAGTTCTTC
CASSVGGVIYNEQFF
>TRBJ1-1|few|NA|TRBV21-1
TGTGCCAGCAGCCGTAAGACTCGGGGACAGATGAACACTGAAGCTTTCTTT
CASSRKTRGQMNTEAFF
>TRBJ2-6|NA|NA|TRBV7-2
TGTGCCAGCAGGCAGGCCTCTGGGGCCAACGTCCTGACTTTC
CASRQASGANVLTF
>TRBJ2-3|NA|TRBD2|TRBV4-3
TGCGCCAGCAGCCAAGAAGGGCCTAGCGGTCCATCCGGCCCAGATACGCAGTATTTT
CASSQEGPSGPSGPDTQYF
>TRBJ2-2|NA|NA|TRBV7-9
TGTGCCAGCACGCTCAAAGCCTCAAACTCCGGGGAGCTGTTTTTT
CASTLKASNSGELFF
>TRBJ2-2|NA|NA|TRBV29-1
TGCAGCGTTGAAGATCTATGGAACACCGGGGAGCTGTTTTTT
CSVEDLWNTGELFF
>TRBJ2-1|NA|TRBD1|TRBV28
TGTGCCAGCAGAGAATCAGGACAGGCCTACAATGAGCAGTTCTTC
CASRESGQAYNEQFF